This T cell receptor (beta chain) emerged from a study of OX40 agonist ivuxolimab in advanced cancers. Overall study: Every 2 weeks, ivuxolimab was infused into the patients intravenously at between 0.01 and 10 mg/kg.

Clones were sequenced by immunoSEQ multiplex PCR, and TCRdb holds only the in-frame ones, with some missing. The repertoire holds 6,000 to 6,500 clones, 70% seen once, with 55% to 70% in the top ten. A remark on this clone: Its specificity is unknown.

Study outcomes and limitations: Dosing at 0.1 to 3.0 mg/kg was accompanied by clonal expansion of CD4+ and CD8+ blood T cells by week 6. Those patients achieving a partial response at 0.1-3.0 mg/kg showed among the lowest clonal expansion.

This CDR3 is 14 amino acids long. The germline CDR1 and CDR2 sequences are SGHDT and YYEEEE. Trimming took 5 bases from V and 2 from J, leaving 14 bases between them. The chain uses TRBV5-6 and TRBJ2-7; D may match TRBD1 or TRBD2 (5 bases each). The TCR comes from an adult with an advanced solid tumor such as melanoma, head and neck, liver or kidney cancer. This specimen was CD4+ or CD8+ T cells sorted from blood, taken in a trial of the OX40 agonist ivuxolimab. The CDR3 region has the DNA TGTGCCAGCAGTCCGGGGACGGGCGCCTACGAGCAGTACTTC. As protein: CASSPGTGAYEQYF.